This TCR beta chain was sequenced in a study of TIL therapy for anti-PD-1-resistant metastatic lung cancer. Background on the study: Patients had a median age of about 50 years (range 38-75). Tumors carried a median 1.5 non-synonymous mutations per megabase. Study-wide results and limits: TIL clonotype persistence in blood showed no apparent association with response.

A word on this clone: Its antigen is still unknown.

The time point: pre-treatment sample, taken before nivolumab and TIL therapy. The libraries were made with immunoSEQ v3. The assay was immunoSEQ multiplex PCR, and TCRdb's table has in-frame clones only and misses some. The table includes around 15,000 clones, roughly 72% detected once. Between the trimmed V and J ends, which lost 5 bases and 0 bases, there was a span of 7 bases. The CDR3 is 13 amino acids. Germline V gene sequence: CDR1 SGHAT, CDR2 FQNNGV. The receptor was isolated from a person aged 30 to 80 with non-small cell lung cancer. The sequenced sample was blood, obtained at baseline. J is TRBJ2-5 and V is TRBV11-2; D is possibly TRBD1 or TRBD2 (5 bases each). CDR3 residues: CASSEGHQETQYF. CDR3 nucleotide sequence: TGTGCCAGCAGCGAGGGACACCAAGAGACCCAGTACTTC.